This T cell receptor (beta chain) was obtained from a study of blood T cell repertoires in COVID-19. The CDR3 length is 15 residues. Unmatched junction bases numbered 14, after V lost 2 bases and J lost 13 bases. Germline V gene data show CDR1 as SGHRS and CDR2 as YFSETQ. This clone was picked up one time. The data were produced by immunoSEQ multiplex PCR, yet TCRdb's version contains in-frame clones alone and is incomplete. Found here are approximately 100,000 clones, 88% of them singletons; the top ten hold around 6.5%. The receptor was isolated from a woman aged 55-70 years with acute or convalescent COVID-19. V is TRBV5-1 and J is TRBJ2-1; the match to TRBD2 covers 8 bases. Source material: peripheral blood. The CDR3 here is CASSLNSQRTSKQFF. The CDR3 nucleotides read TGCGCCAGCAGCTTAAACTCCCAAAGGACTAGCAAACAGTTCTTC.